This TCR beta chain was found in a study of OX40 agonist ivuxolimab in advanced cancers. Some clones are missing from TCRdb's copy, which holds only in-frame ones; the method was immunoSEQ multiplex PCR. Counted here are tens of thousands of clones, 80% to 85% occurring once; the ten biggest clones make up approximately 22%. This TCR derives from an adult with an advanced solid tumor such as melanoma, head and neck, liver or kidney cancer. The input for sequencing was CD4+ or CD8+ T cells sorted from blood, taken in a trial of the OX40 agonist ivuxolimab.

As DNA, the CDR3 is TGTGCCAGCAGTCGGGACAAGGGCATTGAAGCTTTCTTT. Residues: CASSRDKGIEAFF. The V gene is TRBV2, the J gene TRBJ1-1; maybe TRBD1 (6 bases). Trimming cost V 5 bases and J 7 bases, with 14 bases left between them. Germline-derived CDR1 and CDR2 are SNHLY and FYNNEI. The length of the CDR3 is 13 residues.